A single sample gave rise to the 31 T cell receptor beta chains below, sequenced in a study of T-cell memory formation after mild COVID-19. In TCRdb, the 5' RACE reads were re-called with MiXCR into one record per CDR3 protein. The table has about 110,000 distinct CDR3 sequences, 15% to 20% seen once; the top ten hold less than 6.5%. Specimen: PBMCs or a T cell subset sorted from them (not recorded which). The receptors come from a man aged 18 to 29 who had mild COVID-19 (a few samples of this study predate the infection). Cell type and time point are not known.

This clonotype occurred a few times. The rearrangement joins TRBV2 to TRBJ1-5; 7 nucleotides line up with TRBD1. The germline V gene has CDR1 SNHLY and CDR2 FYNNEI. The V and J ends lost 6 bases and 5 bases, in that order; junction bases with no gene match: 7. The CDR3 totals 14 residues. CDR3 sequence (DNA): TGTGCCAGCAGCCTGGGACAGTCAGATCAGCCCCAGCATTTT. It specifies CASSLGQSDQPQHF.

This clonotype was detected ten times or more. The chain carries TRBV18 and TRBJ1-1, with D perhaps matching TRBD1 (5 bases). Per germline, CDR1 KGHSH and CDR2 LQKENI. The CDR3 has 14 residues. The V end was cut by 1 base, the J end by 3 bases, with 9 bases between. For the CDR3, the DNA is TGTGCCAGCTCACCACTCGGGGACTACACTGAAGCTTTCTTT. This codes for CASSPLGDYTEAFF. The complete variable domain, with remaining parts taken from reference TRBV18 and TRBJ1-1, reads NAGVMQNPRHLVRRRGQEARLRCSPMKGHSHVYWYRQLPEEGLKFMVYLQKENIIDESGMPKERFSAEFPKEGPSILRIQQVVRGDSAAYFCASSPLGDYTEAFFGQGTRLTVV.

This clonotype was seen a few times. V gene TRBV5-1 combines with J gene TRBJ1-5; D not resolved. V was pared by 4 bases and J by 7 bases, with 12 bases between. This CDR3 is built from 13 residues. CDR1 and CDR2 (germline): SGHRS, YFSETQ. The CDR3 reads CASSQEGRQPQHF. CDR3 nucleotides: TGCGCCAGCAGCCAGGAGGGCAGACAGCCCCAGCATTTT.

This clonotype was picked up a small number of times. The chain employs TRBV5-1 and TRBJ2-6, with D perhaps matching TRBD2 (7 bases). Per the germline V gene, CDR1 is SGHRS and CDR2 is YFSETQ. CDR3 length equals 16 residues. V lost 7 bases, J lost 0 bases, and 14 bases lay in between. The CDR3 DNA reads TGCGCCAGCGACGCGGGGGCCGCCTCTGGGGCCAACGTCCTGACTTTC. Translated, it gives CASDAGAASGANVLTF.

Here the CDR3 DNA reads TGCAGTGCTTCAAGGCCTTTAGATACGCAGTATTTT. Translation: CSASRPLDTQYF. The gene calls are TRBV20-1 and TRBJ2-3; D gene uncertain. Trimming removed 5 bases at V and 5 bases at J, with 11 bases between. In germline, CDR1 is DFQATT, CDR2 SNEGSKA (reference sequence). The CDR3 spans 12 residues.

The genes are TRBV18 and TRBJ1-1; D unclear. CDR1 KGHSH and CDR2 LQKENI come from the germline V gene. Trimming shortened V by 3 bases and J by 3 bases, and 8 bases separated the two germline ends. The CDR3 is 13 residues long. The CDR3 here is CASSPSEDTEAFF. The CDR3 region has the DNA TGTGCCAGCTCACCGAGCGAGGACACTGAAGCTTTCTTT.

In its sample, this clonotype was seen many times. The CDR3 reads CASSSGVYETQYF. The CDR3 region has the DNA TGTGCCAGCAGTTCCGGGGTCTATGAGACCCAGTACTTC. The chain couples TRBV28 to TRBJ2-5, with D possibly TRBD2 on 5 matching bases. In germline, CDR1 is MDHEN, CDR2 SYDVKM. This CDR3 is built from 13 residues. The V end lost 4 bases, the J end lost 5 bases, and 11 bases lay between the germline ends.

This clonotype was seen a few times. The genes are TRBV5-5 and TRBJ2-7, with D perhaps assigned TRBD1 or TRBD2 (6 bases each). The CDR3 runs to 14 residues. Between the trimmed V and J ends, which lost 0 bases and 4 bases, there was a span of 11 bases. The germline gives CDR1 SGHKS, CDR2 YYEKEE (reference sequence). For the CDR3, the DNA is TGTGCCAGCAGCTTGGGGGGGGCGCTGTACGAGCAGTACGTC. It is translated as CASSLGGALYEQYV.

This chain links TRBV7-9 with TRBJ2-5; possible D gene TRBD2, 6 bases. Germline V gives CDR1 SEHNR, CDR2 FQNEAQ (reference sequence). Trimming stripped 6 bases from V and 2 bases from J, with 13 bases between. This CDR3 spans 14 amino acids. The CDR3 coding sequence is TGTGCCAGCAGTAAGGTTAGCGGACAAGAGACCCAGTACTTC. Residues: CASSKVSGQETQYF. The whole variable domain, remainder taken from reference TRBV7-9 and TRBJ2-5, is DTGVSQNPRHKITKRGQNVTFRCDPISEHNRLYWYRQTLGQGPEFLTYFQNEAQLEKSRLLSDRFSAERPKGSFSTLEIQRTEQGDSAMYLCASSKVSGQETQYFGPGTRLLVL.

V gene TRBV5-6 combines with J gene TRBJ1-6; D remains unclear. The CDR3 loop spans 16 amino acids. Trimming cost V 1 base and J 8 bases, with 16 bases left between them. In germline, CDR1 is SGHDT, CDR2 YYEEEE. In DNA form, the CDR3 reads TGTGCCAGCAGCTTGCAATTCTTTTCGGCGGATTCACCCCTCCACTTT. Amino acid sequence: CASSLQFFSADSPLHF.

The genes are TRBV28 and TRBJ2-5; possibly TRBD2 for D (6 bases). This CDR3 has 15 amino acids. The V gene lost 4 bases and the J gene lost 1 base, with 13 bases spanning the gap. Germline V gene lookup returns CDR1 MDHEN and CDR2 SYDVKM. This CDR3 is CASSYRAGIQETQYF. In DNA form, the CDR3 reads TGTGCCAGCAGTTACCGGGCGGGGATCCAAGAGACCCAGTACTTC.

The chain recombines TRBV2 with TRBJ2-7; 8 bases align to TRBD1. The J segment lost 0 bases and the V segment lost 7 bases, leaving 5 bases of the junction unmatched. The CDR3 is 14 residues long. Germline V lookup: CDR1 SNHLY, CDR2 FYNNEI. The CDR3 spells CASTLGQGSYEQYV. The CDR3 nucleotides are TGTGCCAGCACCTTAGGACAGGGCTCCTACGAGCAGTACGTC.

Turning to this clonotype: The germline gene is not matched at one end of the junction; a read error may be the cause. The rearrangement joins TRBV18 to TRBJ1-2, with a weak D call TRBD1 (6 bases). The CDR3 is made up of 11 amino acids. Germline V gene data show CDR1 as KGHSH and CDR2 as LQKENI. The CDR3 protein is CASLPGDGYTF. CDR3 sequence (DNA): TGTGCCAGCTTACCAGGGGATGGCTACACCTTC. Based on the CDR3 plus reference TRBV18 and TRBJ1-2, the full variable domain is NAGVMQNPRHLVRRRGQEARLRCSPMKGHSHVYWYRQLPEEGLKFMVYLQKENIIDESGMPKERFSAEFPKEGPSILRIQQVVRGDSAAYFCASLPGDGYTFGSGTRLTVV.

Ten or more counts support this clonotype. The junction shows a germline mismatch at one end, possibly a read error. V is TRBV6-5 and J is TRBJ1-2; D is ambiguous. The CDR3 spans 14 residues. From germline, CDR1 is MNHEY and CDR2 SVGAGI. The CDR3 nucleotides read TGTGCCAGCAGTGACTCCACCCGTAAACAGGGCTACACCTTC. Translated, it gives CASSDSTRKQGYTF.

The chain is built from TRBV10-3 and TRBJ1-1, with D uncertain. Germline V gives CDR1 ENHRY, CDR2 SYGVKD. Trimming took off 2 bases at V and 6 bases at J, with 7 bases between the two ends. The CDR3 sequence is 12 residues long. DNA of the CDR3: TGTGCCATCAGTGAGGTCCCGCCTGAAGCTTTCTTT. Translation gives CAISEVPPEAFF.

The chain has TRBV20-1 and TRBJ1-1, with D perhaps TRBD1 (6 bases). Trimming took 5 bases from V and 4 from J, leaving 17 bases between them. The CDR3 sequence is 14 residues long. Germline V gives CDR1 DFQATT, CDR2 SNEGSKA (reference sequence). CDR3 in amino acids: CSAGPTGLFTEAFF. CDR3 DNA: TGCAGTGCTGGCCCAACAGGGTTGTTCACTGAAGCTTTCTTT.

In this sample, this clonotype turned up many times. The chain couples TRBV5-5 to TRBJ2-5, with D possibly TRBD1 on 5 matching bases. Trimming removed 1 base at V and 5 bases at J, with 15 bases between. The CDR3 spans 15 residues. Germline V gives CDR1 SGHKS, CDR2 YYEKEE (reference sequence). The chain's CDR3 is CASSLMTAGLETQYF. CDR3 DNA: TGTGCCAGCAGCTTGATGACAGCAGGTCTGGAGACCCAGTACTTC.

The chain carries TRBV11-2 and TRBJ1-4; no clear D gene. This CDR3 comprises 15 residues. Trimming took 0 bases from V and 4 from J, leaving 9 bases between them. Germline lookup yields CDR1 SGHAT and CDR2 FQNNGV. CDR3 coding DNA: TGTGCCAGCAGCTTAGACCCGGTGTATAATGAAAAACTGTTTTTT. Its protein is CASSLDPVYNEKLFF.

This clonotype has a handful of counts. The chain has TRBV10-3 and TRBJ1-2, with TRBD1 identical over 11 bases. The CDR3 runs to 14 residues. The V segment lost 5 bases and the J segment 7 bases; nucleotides outside the gene matches: 6. CDR1 ENHRY and CDR2 SYGVKD come from the germline V gene. The DNA for the CDR3 is TGTGCCATCAGTCCGGGACAGGGGGATCGTGGCTACACCTTC. The encoded protein is CAISPGQGDRGYTF.

The chain is built from TRBV5-1 and TRBJ1-5; TRBD1 matches 9 bases. V lost 1 base and J lost 4; bases outside the gene matches: 3. This CDR3 comprises 15 residues. The germline V gene encodes CDR1 SGHRS and CDR2 YFSETQ. CDR3 DNA: TGCGCCAGCAGCTTGTTTGGGACAGGGAATCAGCCCCAGCATTTT. Residues: CASSLFGTGNQPQHF.

This sequence joins TRBV5-1 and TRBJ2-5; D unresolved. CDR3 length: 14 amino acids. The V end lost 4 bases, the J end lost 2 bases, and 12 bases lay between the germline ends. CDR1 and CDR2 (germline): SGHRS, YFSETQ. The CDR3 region has the DNA TGCGCCAGCAGCCCGGCGGCCTTACAAGAGACCCAGTACTTC. Protein product: CASSPAALQETQYF.

This clonotype was picked up many times. V usage is TRBV7-6 and J usage is TRBJ2-2; 11 bases map to TRBD1. The CDR3 sequence is 15 residues long. Germline V gene data show CDR1 as SGHVS and CDR2 as FNYEAQ. With 4 bases clipped from V and 4 bases from J, the junction kept 2 bases outside the gene matches. CDR3 DNA sequence: TGTGCCAGCAGCTCGGGACAGGGGGGCACCGGGGAGCTGTTTTTT. Its protein product is CASSSGQGGTGELFF.

The chain recombines TRBV10-3 with TRBJ2-5, with 11 nucleotides matching TRBD2. There are 15 residues in the CDR3. Trimming cost V 10 bases and J 7 bases; bases outside gene matches: 14. The germline V gene has CDR1 ENHRY and CDR2 SYGVKD. CDR3 nucleotide sequence: TGTGCCAGCTCCGCCACTAGCGGGGGTGGTGGGACCCAGTACTTC. Its translation: CASSATSGGGGTQYF.

This clonotype has just a few counts. The CDR3 here is CSVLPAGGATDTQYF. DNA of the CDR3: TGCAGCGTCCTTCCAGCGGGGGGCGCCACAGATACGCAGTATTTT. This chain uses TRBV29-1 with TRBJ2-3; TRBD2 matches 9 bases. The CDR3 consists of 15 residues. Germline-derived CDR1 and CDR2 are SQVTM and ANQGSEA. V shed 6 bases, J shed 2 bases, and the junction held 9 bases outside the gene matches.

The chain has TRBV7-2 and TRBJ2-6, with 7 bases that match TRBD1. The CDR3 contains 15 residues. With V trimmed by 5 bases and J by 0 bases, 1 base remained unmatched. Germline CDR1 is SGHTA and CDR2 is FQGNSA. The CDR3 bases are TGTGCCAGCAGCCACAGGGGCTCTGGGGCCAACGTCCTGACTTTC. Its translation is CASSHRGSGANVLTF.

This clonotype was counted between two and nine times. V gene TRBV12-3 or TRBV12-4 combines with J gene TRBJ2-2; D uncertain. Trimming removed 7 bases at V and 7 bases at J, with 10 bases between. The CDR3 is 12 amino acids. CDR3 coding DNA: TGTGCCAGCAACAGAGTTGGCGGGGAGCTGTTTTTT. Amino acids: CASNRVGGELFF.

Worth noting for this clonotype: This may be a read error, as it is one base from a much larger clone. This chain uses TRBV5-1 with TRBJ2-3, with D tentatively TRBD1 or TRBD2 (5 bases each). The CDR3 is 17 amino acids. Trimming left V 4 bases short and J 4 bases short, with 22 bases between. Germline V gene sequence: CDR1 SGHRS, CDR2 YFSETQ. CDR3 in amino acids: CASSVPPGTQGADTQYF. Here the CDR3 DNA reads TGCGCCAGCAGCGTCCCCCCCGGGACGCAAGGGGCAGATACGCAGTATTTT.

This chain joins TRBV6-1 and TRBJ2-7, with 10 bases fitting TRBD2. This CDR3 is 13 amino acids long. V shed 6 bases, J shed 5 bases, and the junction held 4 bases outside the gene matches. Germline CDR1 MNHNS, CDR2 SASEGT. The CDR3: CASRIAGGDEQYV. The CDR3 DNA follows: TGTGCCAGCAGGATAGCGGGGGGCGACGAGCAGTACGTC.

This clonotype was observed a few times. This chain links TRBV20-1 with TRBJ1-3; 8 nucleotides agree with TRBD1. Trimming took 6 bases from V and 3 from J; bases not matched to a gene: 7. The CDR3 is 14 residues long. CDR1 and CDR2 (germline): DFQATT, SNEGSKA (reference sequence). CDR3 in DNA: TGCAGTGCCCCGACAGGGGATGGTGGAAACACCATATATTTT. It translates to CSAPTGDGGNTIYF.

This chain uses TRBV7-2 with TRBJ1-6; TRBD1 is a possible D gene (6 bases). Germline lookup yields CDR1 SGHTA and CDR2 FQGNSA. Trimming removed 7 bases from V and 6 bases from J, with 13 bases in between. This CDR3 is built from 14 residues. The CDR3, as DNA: TGTGCCAGCATCGAGGGGGGCGTTAATTCACCCCTCCACTTT. Protein product: CASIEGGVNSPLHF.

This chain connects TRBV2 to TRBJ1-1; the D is unclear. Trimming took 6 bases from V and 1 from J, leaving 3 bases between them. The CDR3 has 11 residues. From germline, CDR1 is SNHLY and CDR2 FYNNEI. CDR3 bases: TGTGCCAGCAGGGAGAACACTGAAGCTTTCTTT. Translated: CASRENTEAFF. Supplemented by reference TRBV2 and TRBJ1-1, the full variable domain reads EPEVTQTPSHQVTQMGQEVILRCVPISNHLYFYWYRQILGQKVEFLVSFYNNEISEKSEIFDDQFSVERPDGSNFTLKIRSTKLEDSAMYFCASRENTEAFFGQGTRLTVV.